The 32 T cell receptor beta chains below come from one sample, sequenced in a study of control samples from healthy donors and cancer patients. Repertoires were generated with immunoSEQ multiplex PCR, while TCRdb's copy carries only in-frame clones and drops some. This sample has around 140,000 clones, with 90% found just once. The material sequenced was blood. These receptors came from a man between 35 and 55 years old in good health.

The chain carries TRBV5-4 and TRBJ2-3; no reliable D call. The ends were cut back, 4 bases at V and 6 bases at J, with 15 bases in the middle. Germline V gene lookup returns CDR1 SGHNT and CDR2 YYREEE (reference sequence). The CDR3 length is 14 residues. CDR3 protein: CASSPDLAPDTQYF. CDR3 nucleotides: TGTGCCAGCAGCCCTGATCTGGCGCCCGATACGCAGTATTTT.

This rearrangement joins TRBV10-3 to TRBJ1-5, with D unresolved. This CDR3 has 12 residues. The V end was cut by 3 bases, the J end by 5 bases, with 5 bases between. Germline CDR1 is ENHRY and CDR2 is SYGVKD. CDR3 DNA sequence: TGTGCCATCAGTGATGGAGATCAGCCCCAGCATTTT. Its translation: CAISDGDQPQHF.

In its sample, this clone was seen once. The chain couples TRBV6-2 or TRBV6-3 to TRBJ2-7; either TRBD1 or TRBD2 may supply D (5 bases each). CDR1 MNHEY and CDR2 SVGEGT come from the germline V gene. Trimming shortened V by 5 bases and J by 5 bases, and 10 bases separated the two germline ends. The CDR3 spans 12 residues. The CDR3 coding sequence is TGTGCCAGCAGTACCCGGGGCAACGAGCAGTACTTC. This codes for CASSTRGNEQYF.

This clone appeared once. The genes are TRBV6-4 and TRBJ2-1; D is undetermined. Deletions cut 0 bases from V and 0 bases from J, with 12 bases between. This CDR3 region has 17 residues. The germline CDR1 and CDR2 sequences are MRHNA and SNTAGT. The CDR3 DNA reads TGTGCCAGCAGTGACTCCCCCCAGGCCATCTCCTACAATGAGCAGTTCTTC. This codes for CASSDSPQAISYNEQFF.

The gene calls are TRBV6-5 and TRBJ2-4; perhaps D is TRBD1 or TRBD2 (5 bases each). Trimming removed 7 bases at V and 2 bases at J, with 9 bases between. This CDR3 region has 13 residues. Per the germline V gene, CDR1 is MNHEY and CDR2 is SVGAGI. The CDR3 region has the DNA TGTGCCAGCAAGTCGGGGCCCAAAAACATTCAGTACTTC. Residues: CASKSGPKNIQYF.

This clone has only a few counts. V is TRBV3-1 (or the pseudogene TRBV3-2) and J is TRBJ1-1, with 12 bases matching TRBD1. This CDR3 comprises 15 residues. V was pared by 6 bases and J by 3 bases, with 5 bases of the junction left unmatched. Germline lookup yields CDR1 LGHDT and CDR2 YNNKEL (reference sequence). This CDR3 reads CASRNRDRGHTEAFF. In DNA, the CDR3 is TGTGCCAGCAGGAACCGGGACAGGGGGCACACTGAAGCTTTCTTT.

This chain connects TRBV6-5 to TRBJ2-7; possibly TRBD1 for D (6 bases). CDR1 is MNHEY, CDR2 SVGAGI, per germline. V dropped 7 bases and J dropped 4 bases, with 17 bases sitting between them. CDR3 length: 14 amino acids. The CDR3 protein is CASTKGDTHYEQYF. CDR3 DNA sequence: TGTGCCAGCACGAAGGGGGACACTCATTACGAGCAGTACTTC.

The CDR3 DNA is TGTGCCAGCAGCGTAGCCCAAGCTAATGAAAAACTGTTTTTT. Translation: CASSVAQANEKLFF. The chain joins TRBV9 to TRBJ1-4; D gene unclear. The CDR3 loop spans 14 amino acids. V was shortened by 0 bases and J by 3 bases, with 6 bases between the two germline ends. Germline V gene sequence: CDR1 SGDLS, CDR2 YYNGEE. Drawing the rest from reference TRBV9 and TRBJ1-4, the complete variable domain is DSGVTQTPKHLITATGQRVTLRCSPRSGDLSVYWYQQSLDQGLQFLIQYYNGEERAKGNILERFSAQQFPDLHSELNLSSLELGDSALYFCASSVAQANEKLFFGSGTQLSVL.

The V call is TRBV20-1, the J call TRBJ2-2; D not resolved. The CDR3 length is 14 residues. CDR1 is DFQATT and CDR2 is SNEGSKA in the germline V gene (reference sequence). The V end lost 3 bases, the J end lost 2 bases, and 10 bases lay between the germline ends. CDR3 DNA: TGCAGTGCTAGTAGGCAGCCCAACACCGGGGAGCTGTTTTTT. Its translation is CSASRQPNTGELFF.

The chain recombines TRBV4-1 with TRBJ2-7, with D hard to call. V was cut by 4 bases and J by 6 bases, with 10 bases left in between. The CDR3 is made up of 12 amino acids. Per germline, CDR1 MGHRA and CDR2 YSYEKL. The DNA for the CDR3 is TGCGCCAGCAGCCCGGAATCTCGCGAGCAGTACTTC. It specifies CASSPESREQYF.

Only a few counts were recorded for this clone. V is TRBV27 and J is TRBJ1-1; no clear D gene. The CDR3 has 14 residues. Looked up from germline, CDR1 is MNHEY and CDR2 is SMNVEV (reference sequence). Trimming took off 6 bases at V and 0 bases at J, with 11 bases between the two ends. Here the CDR3 DNA reads TGTGCCAGCAGCCCCAGATTTATGAACACTGAAGCTTTCTTT. Protein: CASSPRFMNTEAFF.

This clone was counted only a few times. The chain employs TRBV3-1 (or the pseudogene TRBV3-2) and TRBJ1-1, with D hard to call. V gave up 1 base and J gave up 5 bases, with 11 bases separating them. Looked up from germline, CDR1 is LGHDT and CDR2 is YNNKEL (reference sequence). The CDR3 is 14 amino acids. The CDR3 DNA follows: TGTGCCAGCAGCCAAGCTATGCGAGGAACTGAAGCTTTCTTT. It translates to CASSQAMRGTEAFF.

V is TRBV2 and J is TRBJ2-1; unclear D gene. The CDR3 totals 13 residues. Between the trimmed V and J ends, which lost 1 base and 13 bases, there was a span of 14 bases. In germline, CDR1 is SNHLY, CDR2 FYNNEI. The CDR3 DNA reads TGTGCCAGCAGTGAAGTGACGGCGCTCACTCAGTTCTTC. It translates to CASSEVTALTQFF.

This rearrangement joins TRBV27 to TRBJ1-6; no clear D gene. The CDR3 has 16 residues. The V and J ends lost 6 bases and 5 bases respectively, with 17 bases between them. Germline V CDR1 and CDR2: MNHEY, SMNVEV (reference sequence). This CDR3 is CASSLYSLRDNSPLHF. In DNA, the CDR3 is TGTGCCAGCAGCCTCTATTCCTTACGCGATAATTCACCCCTCCACTTT.

The V and J genes are TRBV19 and TRBJ1-5; 7 bases match TRBD1. The germline V gene has CDR1 LNHDA and CDR2 SQIVND (reference sequence). V dropped 5 bases and J dropped 2; count of bases not matched to a gene: 6. The CDR3 consists of 15 residues. Written as DNA, the CDR3 is TGTGCCAGTAGTTCCCCCGGACAGGGCAATCAGCCCCAGCATTTT. Residues: CASSSPGQGNQPQHF. Full variable domain (missing parts from reference TRBV19 and TRBJ1-5): DGGITQSPKYLFRKEGQNVTLSCEQNLNHDAMYWYRQDPGQGLRLIYYSQIVNDFQKGDIAEGYSVSREKKESFPLTVTSAQKNPTAFYLCASSSPGQGNQPQHFGDGTRLSIL.

The chain has TRBV4-1 and TRBJ1-1; D might be TRBD1 (6 bases). The length of the CDR3 is 14 residues. The V gene lost 1 base and the J gene lost 5 bases, with 11 bases spanning the gap. Germline V gives CDR1 MGHRA, CDR2 YSYEKL. The CDR3 region is CASSQGGPKTEAFF. In DNA, the CDR3 is TGCGCCAGCAGCCAAGGGGGGCCGAAGACTGAAGCTTTCTTT.

Only one count was recorded for this clone. The chain couples TRBV5-5 to TRBJ1-5; D remains ambiguous. CDR1 is SGHKS, CDR2 YYEKEE, per germline (reference sequence). The V and J ends lost 0 bases and 4 bases respectively, with 5 bases between them. The CDR3 length is 13 residues. As DNA, the CDR3 is TGTGCCAGCAGCTTGGATGTAAATCAGCCCCAGCATTTT. Encoded protein: CASSLDVNQPQHF.

The chain carries TRBV10-3 and TRBJ2-1, with 11 nucleotides matching TRBD2. From germline, CDR1 is ENHRY and CDR2 SYGVKD. This CDR3 has 15 amino acids. With 6 bases clipped from V and 4 bases from J, the junction kept 5 bases outside the gene matches. In DNA form, the CDR3 reads TGTGCCATCAGCCGACTAGCGGGGTCGTACAATGAGCAGTTCTTC. Translating it yields CAISRLAGSYNEQFF.

The V gene is TRBV18, the J gene TRBJ1-5; no clear D gene. Trimming removed 3 bases at V and 0 bases at J, with 12 bases between. In germline, CDR1 is KGHSH, CDR2 LQKENI. The CDR3 has 16 amino acids. This CDR3 is CASSPERVNSNQPQHF. CDR3 coding DNA: TGTGCCAGCTCACCGGAAAGGGTCAATAGCAATCAGCCCCAGCATTTT.

J is TRBJ2-2 and V is TRBV5-1; D could derive from TRBD1 or TRBD2 (5 bases each). The germline CDR1 and CDR2 sequences are SGHRS and YFSETQ. The CDR3 loop spans 14 amino acids. Trimming pared 0 bases from V and 6 bases from J, leaving 9 bases between. DNA of the CDR3: TGCGCCAGCAGCTTGGGGGGGAAGGCCGGGGAGCTGTTTTTT. Its translation is CASSLGGKAGELFF.

J is TRBJ1-5 and V is TRBV28; the D is unclear. V lost 10 bases, J lost 4 bases, and 11 bases lay in between. CDR1 is MDHEN, CDR2 SYDVKM, per germline. The CDR3 covers 12 residues. The DNA for the CDR3 is TGTGCCACCGCCGAGGGAAATCAGCCCCAGCATTTT. Translation gives CATAEGNQPQHF.

The gene calls are TRBV5-4 and TRBJ2-5; 7 bases are shared with TRBD2. This CDR3 comprises 16 residues. Trimming removed 2 bases from V and 6 bases from J; junction bases left unmatched: 13. Germline V lookup: CDR1 SGHNT, CDR2 YYREEE (reference sequence). CDR3 nucleotides: TGTGCCAGCAGCTTAGAGGATGTTTCCGGGGGGAAGACCCAGTACTTC. Its translation is CASSLEDVSGGKTQYF.

The chain employs TRBV19 and TRBJ2-3, with D possibly being TRBD2 (5 bases). CDR1 is LNHDA and CDR2 is SQIVND in the germline V gene (reference sequence). V was shortened by 6 bases and J by 1 base, with 17 bases between the two germline ends. The CDR3 runs 16 residues. CDR3 protein: CASSQRTGIGTDTQYF. CDR3 DNA sequence: TGTGCCAGTAGCCAACGGACGGGGATAGGCACAGATACGCAGTATTTT.

V usage is TRBV29-1 and J usage is TRBJ1-4; TRBD1 aligns across 10 bases. V shed 6 bases and J 4 bases; nucleotides not matched to a gene: 8. From germline, CDR1 is SQVTM and CDR2 ANQGSEA. The CDR3 totals 15 residues. CDR3 sequence: CSVAGQGGNNEKLFF. The CDR3 nucleotides read TGCAGCGTGGCTGGACAGGGGGGAAATAATGAAAAACTGTTTTTT. Supplemented by reference TRBV29-1 and TRBJ1-4, the full variable domain reads SAVISQKPSRDICQRGTSLTIQCQVDSQVTMMFWYRQQPGQSLTLIATANQGSEATYESGFVIDKFPISRPNLTFSTLTVSNMSPEDSSIYLCSVAGQGGNNEKLFFGSGTQLSVL.

The CDR3 nucleotides are TGTGCCACCAGTGATCCTCGGGACAGACTGGTCCCCGAAGAGACCCAGTACTTC. Amino acids: CATSDPRDRLVPEETQYF. The chain couples TRBV24-1 to TRBJ2-5; 7 nucleotides line up with TRBD1. Germline CDR1 is KGHDR and CDR2 is SFDVKD. This CDR3 comprises 18 residues. The V gene end was trimmed by 3 bases and the J gene end by 3 bases; junction bases not matched to a gene: 15.

The chain has TRBV7-8 and TRBJ2-1; D is perhaps TRBD2 (6 bases). Germline CDR1 is SGHVS and CDR2 is FQNEAQ. This CDR3 is built from 15 residues. V was cut by 1 base and J by 7 bases, with 14 bases left in between. CDR3 region: CASSLVPEGWNEQFF. DNA of the CDR3: TGTGCCAGCAGCTTAGTGCCGGAGGGATGGAATGAGCAGTTCTTC.

J is TRBJ1-4 and V is TRBV7-9; weak D call: TRBD1 (5 bases). V was clipped by 4 bases and J by 11 bases, with 20 bases between them. CDR1 SEHNR and CDR2 FQNEAQ come from the germline V gene (reference sequence). The CDR3 is 15 residues long. The chain's CDR3 is CASSSSRDGFRKLFF. The CDR3 nucleotides read TGTGCCAGCAGCTCCTCCCGGGACGGCTTTAGGAAACTGTTTTTT.

This chain joins TRBV4-1 and TRBJ1-6; a possible D gene is TRBD1 (6 bases). The V gene's germline CDR1 is MGHRA and CDR2 YSYEKL. CDR3 length: 14 residues. The V gene lost 4 bases and the J gene lost 7 bases, with 11 bases spanning the gap. In DNA, the CDR3 is TGCGCCAGCAGCCGGGTCAGGGGCAATTCACCCCTCCACTTT. It translates to CASSRVRGNSPLHF.

The genes are TRBV2 and TRBJ1-4, with TRBD1 identical over 7 bases. The ends lost 7 bases at V and 6 bases at J; junction bases unmatched: 5. Germline assignment: CDR1 SNHLY and CDR2 FYNNEI. The CDR3 loop spans 13 amino acids. The CDR3 DNA reads as TGTGCCAGCACGAGGGGGCAGGATGAAAAACTGTTTTTT. This encodes CASTRGQDEKLFF.

The V gene is TRBV18, the J gene TRBJ1-1, with unresolved D. V lost 3 bases, J lost 4 bases, and 15 bases lay in between. Germline CDR1 and CDR2: KGHSH and LQKENI. The CDR3 spans 15 residues. The CDR3 nucleotides are TGTGCCAGCTCACCTCGTATTGGGGAAGGCACTGAAGCTTTCTTT. This sequence encodes CASSPRIGEGTEAFF.

The gene calls are TRBV5-4 and TRBJ2-3; no clear D gene. The CDR3 has 12 amino acids. Looked up from germline, CDR1 is SGHNT and CDR2 is YYREEE (reference sequence). V lost 4 bases, J lost 1 base, and 4 bases lay in between. The CDR3 is CASSRGTDTQYF. In DNA, the CDR3 is TGTGCCAGCAGCAGAGGCACAGATACGCAGTATTTT. The whole variable domain, remainder taken from reference TRBV5-4 and TRBJ2-3, is ETGVTQSPTHLIKTRGQQVTLRCSSQSGHNTVSWYQQALGQGPQFIFQYYREEENGRGNFPPRFSGLQFPNYSSELNVNALELDDSALYLCASSRGTDTQYFGPGTRLTVL.

The chain is built from TRBV6-5 and TRBJ1-2; D remains ambiguous. Trimming cost V 0 bases and J 5 bases, with 7 bases left between them. The CDR3 loop spans 13 amino acids. Germline lookup yields CDR1 MNHEY and CDR2 SVGAGI. CDR3 in DNA: TGTGCCAGCAGTTACTCGAAGGGTTATGGCTACACCTTC. This sequence encodes CASSYSKGYGYTF.